One sample yielded the 19 T cell receptor beta chains listed below, sequenced in a study of shared clonotypes between healthy human individuals. The naive CD8 fraction comprised CD45RO-negative cells positively selected for CCR7 and excluded terminally differentiated effector memory CD45RA+ cells. Only in-frame clones appear in the TCRdb table, and some are missing; sequencing was by immunoSEQ multiplex PCR. The sample consists of approximately 2,000,000 clones, about 93% of them appearing once. Sequencing used naive CD8+ T cells from PBMCs. The source is a man younger than 35 in good health. Some clones in this sample may be carry-over from other donors' samples.

This clone appeared a single time. The chain recombines TRBV21-1 with TRBJ1-5. TRBV21-1 is an annotated pseudogene. The CDR3 is 14 amino acids. The CDR3 here is CASRRGVSNQPQHF. In DNA, the CDR3 is TGTGCCTCACGCCGGGGGGTTAGCAATCAGCCCCAGCATTTT.

The gene calls are TRBV4-1 and TRBJ2-2; D is uncertain. This CDR3 has 15 amino acids. Germline V gene lookup returns CDR1 MGHRA and CDR2 YSYEKL. V lost 1 base, J lost 0 bases, and 6 bases lay in between. CDR3 protein: CASSQVLPNTGELFF. In nucleotides, the CDR3 is TGCGCCAGCAGCCAAGTGTTGCCGAACACCGGGGAGCTGTTTTTT.

This sequence joins TRBV27 and TRBJ1-2, with TRBD1 matching over 8 bases. Germline values: CDR1 MNHEY, CDR2 SMNVEV (reference sequence). This CDR3 region has 17 residues. Germline trimming cut 5 bases from V and 8 bases from J; bases unmatched to any gene: 19. CDR3 coding DNA: TGTGCCAGCAGTCCGACAGGGGACGGACCCAGGGCTATGGGCTACACCTTC. Its protein product is CASSPTGDGPRAMGYTF.

The V call is TRBV19, the J call TRBJ1-1, with D unclear. Between the trimmed V and J ends, which lost 3 bases and 5 bases, there was a span of 7 bases. The CDR3 loop spans 12 amino acids. The germline gives CDR1 LNHDA, CDR2 SQIVND (reference sequence). CDR3 sequence (DNA): TGTGCCAGTAGTATTTGGGGAACTGAAGCTTTCTTT. Translated: CASSIWGTEAFF.

V gene TRBV27 combines with J gene TRBJ2-1, with D maybe TRBD1 (5 bases). Trimming pared 4 bases from V and 3 bases from J, leaving 19 bases between. Germline values: CDR1 MNHEY, CDR2 SMNVEV (reference sequence). The CDR3 extends over 17 amino acids. The CDR3, as DNA: TGTGCCAGCAGTTCTCGACAGACAGTGCGTGACTACAATGAGCAGTTCTTC. This encodes CASSSRQTVRDYNEQFF.

This clone was observed once. The same CDR3 arises from other DNA sequences in this sample as well. The V call is TRBV7-9, the J call TRBJ2-7; perhaps TRBD1 as D (6 bases). CDR3 length equals 14 residues. Germline V lookup: CDR1 SEHNR, CDR2 FQNEAQ (reference sequence). Trimming took 8 bases from V and 2 from J, leaving 16 bases between them. CDR3 sequence reads: CASSPGDSPYEQYF. As DNA, the CDR3 is TGTGCCAGCTCCCCAGGGGATTCCCCCTACGAGCAGTACTTC.

The chain couples TRBV5-6 to TRBJ2-3, with D perhaps matching TRBD2 (6 bases). The CDR3 has 14 amino acids. CDR1 SGHDT and CDR2 YYEEEE come from the germline V gene. V was shortened by 6 bases and J by 4 bases, with 15 bases between the two germline ends. The CDR3 region is CASMSGGVADTQYF. The DNA for the CDR3 is TGTGCCAGCATGTCGGGCGGGGTCGCAGATACGCAGTATTTT. Complete variable domain (other parts from reference TRBV5-6 and TRBJ2-3): DAGVTQSPTHLIKTRGQQVTLRCSPKSGHDTVSWYQQALGQGPQFIFQYYEEEERQRGNFPDRFSGHQFPNYSSELNVNALLLGDSALYLCASMSGGVADTQYFGPGTRLTVL.

This chain connects TRBV19 to TRBJ1-3; no reliable D call. CDR1 and CDR2 from the germline V gene are LNHDA and SQIVND (reference sequence). Trimming left V 3 bases short and J 0 bases short, with 15 bases between. CDR3 length: 17 amino acids. The CDR3 DNA sequence: TGTGCCAGTAGTATCTGGAGGGTCGAGGGCTCTGGAAACACCATATATTTT. As protein: CASSIWRVEGSGNTIYF.

The V gene is TRBV27, the J gene TRBJ1-1, with 8 bases fitting TRBD1. CDR1 and CDR2 (germline): MNHEY, SMNVEV (reference sequence). Trimming took 5 bases from V and 2 from J; bases not matched to a gene: 4. This CDR3 has 14 residues. The CDR3 is CASSDGQGNTEAFF. CDR3 DNA sequence: TGTGCCAGCAGTGACGGACAGGGAAACACTGAAGCTTTCTTT.

V and J are TRBV7-3 and TRBJ1-1; TRBD1 is a possible D gene (5 bases). The length of the CDR3 is 17 residues. The V end lost 5 bases, the J end lost 1 base, and 20 bases lay between the germline ends. The V gene's germline CDR1 is SGHTA and CDR2 FQGTGA. This CDR3 is CASSMDGTIRPNTEAFF. For the CDR3, the DNA is TGTGCCAGCAGCATGGACGGGACCATACGACCGAACACTGAAGCTTTCTTT.

This chain links TRBV19 with TRBJ1-1, with D tentatively TRBD1 (6 bases). Per the germline V gene, CDR1 is LNHDA and CDR2 is SQIVND (reference sequence). Trimming took 7 bases from V and 0 from J, leaving 21 bases between them. CDR3 length: 17 amino acids. CDR3 sequence: CASTNPPGGAVNTEAFF. In DNA, the CDR3 is TGTGCCAGTACTAATCCGCCTGGGGGGGCGGTGAACACTGAAGCTTTCTTT. Using reference TRBV19 and TRBJ1-1 for the parts outside the CDR3, the full variable domain is DGGITQSPKYLFRKEGQNVTLSCEQNLNHDAMYWYRQDPGQGLRLIYYSQIVNDFQKGDIAEGYSVSREKKESFPLTVTSAQKNPTAFYLCASTNPPGGAVNTEAFFGQGTRLTVV.

V and J are TRBV12-5 and TRBJ2-3; D ambiguous. The germline CDR1 and CDR2 sequences are LGHNT and FRNRAP. Between the trimmed V and J ends, which lost 4 bases and 1 base, there was a span of 6 bases. The CDR3 has 13 residues. The DNA for the CDR3 is TGTGCTAGTGGTTCTGGGGGCACAGATACGCAGTATTTT. Translating it yields CASGSGGTDTQYF.

V gene TRBV13 combines with J gene TRBJ1-2; D perhaps matches TRBD1 (6 bases). Trimming cost V 5 bases and J 6 bases, with 10 bases left between them. Looked up from germline, CDR1 is PRHDT and CDR2 is FYEKMQ (reference sequence). The length of the CDR3 is 12 residues. The CDR3 DNA follows: TGTGCCAGCAGCGGGAGACAGGATGGCTACACCTTC. It specifies CASSGRQDGYTF.

The chain has TRBV30 and TRBJ1-6, with 9 bases matching TRBD1. Germline-derived CDR1 and CDR2 are GTSNPN and SVGIG (reference sequence). CDR3 size: 16 residues. The V segment lost 1 base and the J segment 0 bases; nucleotides outside the gene matches: 1. The DNA for the CDR3 is TGTGCCTGGAGTGGGACAGGGGTCTCCTATAATTCACCCCTCCACTTT. This encodes CAWSGTGVSYNSPLHF.

J is TRBJ1-4 and V is TRBV19; D is possibly TRBD1 (5 bases). The germline CDR1 and CDR2 sequences are LNHDA and SQIVND (reference sequence). Trimming stripped 9 bases from V and 8 bases from J, with 10 bases between. The CDR3 consists of 11 residues. In DNA, the CDR3 is TGTGCCAGGTTGGGGCCCGAAAAACTGTTTTTT. Its protein is CARLGPEKLFF. The full variable domain, with the rest looked up from reference TRBV19 and TRBJ1-4, is DGGITQSPKYLFRKEGQNVTLSCEQNLNHDAMYWYRQDPGQGLRLIYYSQIVNDFQKGDIAEGYSVSREKKESFPLTVTSAQKNPTAFYLCARLGPEKLFFGSGTQLSVL.

This clone was recorded only once. This chain connects TRBV2 to TRBJ1-4; D unclear. Germline V gene sequence: CDR1 SNHLY, CDR2 FYNNEI. V dropped 3 bases and J dropped 4 bases, with 15 bases sitting between them. The CDR3 contains 16 residues. The DNA for the CDR3 is TGTGCCAGCAGTGACCCGGAGGACCTCATTAATGAAAAACTGTTTTTT. Amino acids: CASSDPEDLINEKLFF.

The chain links TRBV6-8 to TRBJ2-1; the D gene is possibly TRBD2 (6 bases). This CDR3 is 14 amino acids long. Germline V CDR1 and CDR2: MNHGY, SAAAGT. V shed 2 bases and J shed 10 bases, with 15 bases lying between them. The DNA for the CDR3 is TGTGCCAGCAGTTACGAGGACTACCCCGGCGAGCAGTTCTTC. Its protein is CASSYEDYPGEQFF.

This sequence joins TRBV15 and TRBJ2-6; 7 positions match TRBD2. Germline CDR1 LNHNV, CDR2 YYDKDF (reference sequence). V shed 3 bases, J shed 3 bases, and the junction held 11 bases outside the gene matches. The CDR3 runs 18 residues. As DNA, the CDR3 is TGTGCCACCAGCAGCCCACCTGGGGGGGGAGATGGGGCCAACGTCCTGACTTTC. Translation: CATSSPPGGGDGANVLTF. The full variable domain, rest sourced from reference TRBV15 and TRBJ2-6, is DAMVIQNPRYQVTQFGKPVTLSCSQTLNHNVMYWYQQKSSQAPKLLFHYYDKDFNNEADTPDNFQSRRPNTSFCFLDIRSPGLGDTAMYLCATSSPPGGGDGANVLTFGAGSRLTVL.

The chain recombines TRBV5-8 with TRBJ2-2; D is ambiguous. V dropped 0 bases and J dropped 0 bases, with 9 bases sitting between them. The CDR3 loop spans 16 amino acids. The germline CDR1 and CDR2 sequences are SGHTS and YDEGEE. CDR3 region: CASSLAELPNTGELFF. The CDR3 region has the DNA TGTGCCAGCAGCTTGGCCGAACTCCCGAACACCGGGGAGCTGTTTTTT.